Here is one TCR beta chain with its context. The data stem from a study of blood T cell repertoires in COVID-19. As for the study in general: In each case, the material was cDNA or gDNA derived from T cells, B-cell-depleted T cells, or PBMCs.

TCRdb keeps only in-frame clones here, not all; method: immunoSEQ multiplex PCR. The sample yields about 190,000 clones, approximately 84% seen once. The length of the CDR3 is 12 residues. Trimming left V 7 bases short and J 2 bases short, with 7 bases between. Donors in Cohort 3 counted as recovered after two negative PCRs, clearance, or symptom resolution. The receptor was derived from a woman aged 25 to 45 who had recovered from COVID-19. The V call is TRBV12-3 or TRBV12-4, the J call TRBJ2-3, with no clear D. Sequenced material: PBMCs or T cells enriched from blood (not recorded which). The CDR3 sequence is CASTENTDTQYF. CDR3 DNA: TGTGCCAGCACCGAGAACACAGATACGCAGTATTTT.